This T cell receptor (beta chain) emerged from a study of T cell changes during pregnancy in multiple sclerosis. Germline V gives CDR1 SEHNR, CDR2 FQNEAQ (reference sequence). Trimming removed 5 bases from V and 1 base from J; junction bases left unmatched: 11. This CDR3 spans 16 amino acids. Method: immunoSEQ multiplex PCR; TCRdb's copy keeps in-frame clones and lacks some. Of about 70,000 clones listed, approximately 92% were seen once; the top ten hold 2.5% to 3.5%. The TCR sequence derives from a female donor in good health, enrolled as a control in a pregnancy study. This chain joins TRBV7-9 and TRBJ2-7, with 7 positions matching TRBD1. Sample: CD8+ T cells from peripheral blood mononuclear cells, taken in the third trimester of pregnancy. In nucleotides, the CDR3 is TGTGCCAGCAGCCCTACCCAGGGGGTTTATTCCTACGAGCAGTACTTC. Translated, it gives CASSPTQGVYSYEQYF.